Presented here are 14 T cell receptor beta chains from one specimen sequenced in a study of blood T cell repertoires in COVID-19. Using immunoSEQ multiplex PCR, the repertoire was profiled, and TCRdb retains in-frame clones only, with some absent. Of 88,000 or so clones in the sample, around 78% were seen once. Sequenced: peripheral blood. The receptors here all came from a human donor in a cohort sampled during active COVID-19.

This chain uses TRBV30 with TRBJ2-1, with TRBD2 as a possible D gene (6 bases). The V end lost 3 bases, the J end lost 4 bases, and 10 bases lay between the germline ends. The CDR3 totals 13 residues. CDR1 is GTSNPN and CDR2 is SVGIG in the germline V gene (reference sequence). The CDR3 loop is CAWRTGTYNEQFF. CDR3 coding DNA: TGTGCCTGGAGAACGGGGACTTACAATGAGCAGTTCTTC.

This clone has more than one count but fewer than ten. J is TRBJ1-1 and V is TRBV4-1; tentative D call: TRBD1 (5 bases). The germline V and J ends were trimmed by 4 bases and 4 bases, with 19 bases remaining between them. This CDR3 comprises 16 residues. In germline, CDR1 is MGHRA, CDR2 YSYEKL. CDR3 nucleotide sequence: TGCGCCAGCAGCCCAACGGGGGTGAGTTTGAGCACTGAAGCTTTCTTT. Translated, it gives CASSPTGVSLSTEAFF.

The rearrangement links TRBV28 to TRBJ1-2; possibly TRBD1 for D (5 bases). Germline assignment: CDR1 MDHEN and CDR2 SYDVKM. The CDR3 is 15 residues long. The V end lost 5 bases, the J end lost 0 bases, and 13 bases lay between the germline ends. CDR3 in DNA: TGTGCCAGCAGTGCGTACAGGACCACTAACTATGGCTACACCTTC. Residues: CASSAYRTTNYGYTF.

This chain links TRBV6-1 with TRBJ2-7, with 8 bases fitting TRBD1. The CDR3 totals 15 residues. The germline gives CDR1 MNHNS, CDR2 SASEGT. V lost 1 base and J lost 2; bases outside the gene matches: 4. CDR3 residues: CASSEGAGGPYEQYF. The DNA of the CDR3 is TGTGCCAGCAGTGAAGGGGCAGGGGGCCCCTACGAGCAGTACTTC.

V is TRBV5-1 and J is TRBJ2-6; D not resolved. Trimming left V 4 bases short and J 0 bases short, with 14 bases between. The CDR3 is 17 residues long. Per the germline V gene, CDR1 is SGHRS and CDR2 is YFSETQ. CDR3 residues: CASSPAATNSGANVLTF. The CDR3 DNA reads TGCGCCAGCAGCCCCGCAGCGACCAACTCTGGGGCCAACGTCCTGACTTTC.

The gene calls are TRBV23-1 and TRBJ2-5; 9 positions agree with TRBD2. TRBV23-1 is an ORF, and what it does is uncertain. V lost 0 bases and J lost 5; bases outside the gene matches: 4. This CDR3 region has 15 residues. CDR3 loop: CASSQSPSGKETQYF. CDR3 coding DNA: TGCGCCAGCAGTCAATCGCCTAGCGGGAAGGAGACCCAGTACTTC.

The genes are TRBV7-8 and TRBJ1-3, with D unresolved. This CDR3 is 13 amino acids long. V was cut by 2 bases and J by 0 bases, with 2 bases left in between. Germline lookup yields CDR1 SGHVS and CDR2 FQNEAQ. The CDR3 region has the DNA TGTGCCAGCAGCTTACACTCTGGAAACACCATATATTTT. Residues: CASSLHSGNTIYF. Together with reference TRBV7-8 and TRBJ1-3, the CDR3 gives the full variable domain: GAGVSQSPRYKVAKRGQDVALRCDPISGHVSLFWYQQALGQGPEFLTYFQNEAQLDKSGLPSDRFFAERPEGSVSTLKIQRTQQEDSAVYLCASSLHSGNTIYFGEGSWLTVV.

The sample holds a few counts of this clone. DNA of the CDR3: TGTGCCAGCAGTTTTTACCTGGGGAGGGAGCCCCAGCATTTT. Translated: CASSFYLGREPQHF. The J gene is TRBJ1-5, the V gene TRBV28; the D is unclear. CDR3 length: 14 amino acids. From germline, CDR1 is MDHEN and CDR2 SYDVKM. Trimming stripped 3 bases from V and 8 bases from J, with 14 bases between.

CDR3: CAWSQDSTYEQYF. For the CDR3, the DNA is TGTGCCTGGAGTCAGGACAGCACTTACGAGCAGTACTTC. The chain recombines TRBV30 with TRBJ2-7, with TRBD1 as a possible D gene (6 bases). Per the germline V gene, CDR1 is GTSNPN and CDR2 is SVGIG (reference sequence). CDR3 size: 13 residues. Trimming cost V 2 bases and J 4 bases, with 12 bases left between them.

V gene TRBV7-6 combines with J gene TRBJ1-6; TRBD1 matches 7 bases. This CDR3 comprises 13 residues. The ends lost 7 bases at V and 13 bases at J; junction bases unmatched: 10. The germline gives CDR1 SGHVS, CDR2 FNYEAQ. In DNA form, the CDR3 reads TGTGCCAGCACTTCTAGAGAGGGACAGCCCCTCCACTTT. Its protein is CASTSREGQPLHF.

The chain recombines TRBV9 with TRBJ1-3; tentative D call: TRBD1 (5 bases). The CDR3 has 15 residues. Germline V gives CDR1 SGDLS, CDR2 YYNGEE. V lost 7 bases, J lost 2 bases, and 16 bases lay in between. CDR3 protein: CASGADFSPGNTIYF. CDR3 DNA sequence: TGTGCCAGCGGGGCAGACTTCAGCCCTGGAAACACCATATATTTT.

There are many counts of this clone. The V gene is TRBV27, the J gene TRBJ1-1; possibly TRBD1 for D (6 bases). The CDR3 totals 13 residues. Germline lookup yields CDR1 MNHEY and CDR2 SMNVEV (reference sequence). Between the trimmed V and J ends, which lost 3 bases and 7 bases, there was a span of 12 bases. The CDR3 DNA reads TGTGCCAGCAGTTTCCGCGGACAGCATGAAGCTTTCTTT. Protein sequence: CASSFRGQHEAFF.

V is TRBV4-1 and J is TRBJ2-3; D not certain. This CDR3 contains 16 residues. The V end lost 1 base, the J end lost 1 base, and 12 bases lay between the germline ends. CDR1 and CDR2 from the germline V gene are MGHRA and YSYEKL. CDR3 loop: CASSQGPSRGTDTQYF. CDR3 DNA: TGCGCCAGCAGCCAAGGACCCTCCCGGGGCACAGATACGCAGTATTTT.

V gene TRBV6-6 combines with J gene TRBJ2-6, with a weak D call TRBD1 (6 bases). The CDR3 totals 14 residues. Germline V lookup: CDR1 MNHNY, CDR2 SVGAGI (reference sequence). V lost 6 bases to trimming and J lost 4 bases, with 10 bases between them. The DNA of the CDR3 is TGTGCCAGCAGCCAGGGGTACGGGGCCAACGTCCTGACTTTC. The encoded protein is CASSQGYGANVLTF.